This T cell receptor beta chain was recorded in a study of T cell repertoires in cytomegalovirus infection. Study overall: A matching HLA type, together with CMV infection, was signaled by public TCR beta signatures.

From the reads, TCRdb called clonotypes with MiXCR, one entry per CDR3 protein. The sample yields some 800,000 distinct CDR3 sequences, roughly 28% seen once. This clonotype occurred a few times. The antigen remains unidentified. The CDR3 length is 16 residues. Trimming cost V 5 bases and J 0 bases; bases outside gene matches: 6. The TCR sequence derives from a human donor in good health (CMV status not recorded). Some clones in this sample may be carry-over from other donors' samples. This chain connects TRBV7-1 to TRBJ1-1; 10 nucleotides agree with TRBD1. TRBV7-1 is marked as an open reading frame, function uncertain. The starting material was cultured CD8+ T cells from PBMCs, obtained from culture after CMV antigen stimulation. The CDR3 loop reads CASSPGTGEMNTEAFF. CDR3 DNA: TGTGCCAGCAGCCCCGGGACAGGGGAAATGAACACTGAAGCTTTCTTT.